A selection of T cell receptor beta chains follows, all from one sample in a study of human T cells and chemical hapten exposure. TCRdb reprocessed the 5' RACE reads with MiXCR, giving one entry per CDR3 protein. The table lists about 80,000 distinct CDR3 sequences, 15% to 20% of them singletons. These TCRs come from a female donor in good health. CDR3s leave out the opening cysteine and the closing phenylalanine or tryptophan. The order of the fields is V gene, clone size, CDR3 protein. Clone size is given for some rows only: seen once, a few or many times, or a class if the clone is expanded.

V gene: TRBV29-1; clone size: .; CDR3 protein: SVSTPTPSSYEQY
V gene: TRBV5-6; clone size: few; CDR3 protein: ASSLGLRDYSYEQY
V gene: TRBV7-2; clone size: many; CDR3 protein: ASSPGGGLPGNTIY
V gene: TRBV6-1; clone size: few; CDR3 protein: ASSEAGREADGYT
V gene: TRBV5-1; clone size: .; CDR3 protein: ASSLAGTTQETQY
V gene: TRBV20-1; clone size: .; CDR3 protein: SAPGRSDEAF
V gene: TRBV3-1; clone size: many; CDR3 protein: ASSSKSTSTEAF
V gene: TRBV2; clone size: many; CDR3 protein: ASSERIQRRTDTQY
V gene: TRBV24-1; clone size: .; CDR3 protein: ATSDYKRGAPDTQY
V gene: TRBV7-2; clone size: many; CDR3 protein: ASSLVGGYTEAF
V gene: TRBV6-5; clone size: few; CDR3 protein: ASSPGGGFYGYT